The rows below give T cell receptor beta chains drawn from one sample of a study of blood T cell repertoires in COVID-19. Only in-frame clones appear in the TCRdb table, and some are missing; sequencing was by immunoSEQ multiplex PCR. This sample carries 300,000 to 400,000 clones, 70% to 90% of them seen once, and the ten largest clones take less than 3.5%. Sequencing used peripheral blood. The receptors here all came from a woman aged 30 to 39 with COVID-19, enrolled during active disease. Each CDR3 is given without its conserved first and last residue.

>TRBV7-8
ASSLTGTPSYNEQF
>TRBV5-1
ASSWDRGNEQY
>TRBV4-1
ASSQHGTREPTQY
>TRBV4-3
ASSQAAGGPANYGYT
>TRBV11-2
ASSPGQYNSPLH
>TRBV6-5
ASSMRGPYEQY
>TRBV7-2
ASSLGRGAYNEQF
>TRBV3-1/TRBV3-2
ASSQERWGGVTYNEQF
>TRBV4-3
ASSQDLGSGGVSSYEQY
>TRBV6-5
ASSSDRRREQF
>TRBV14
ASSPYGLAGVEQY
>TRBV5-6
ASSLAGQGYTGELF
>TRBV27
ASTPGQGMNYGYT
>TRBV18
ASSPEETQY
>TRBV12-3/TRBV12-4
ASSGKGGETQY
>TRBV6-2/TRBV6-3
ASSYGRVLNTEAF
>TRBV6-1
ASTIQGTYEQY
>TRBV18
ASSPPSRGRSDTQY
>TRBV28
ASTSGWETQY
>TRBV10-3
AISEYLAGAEQY
>TRBV7-9
ASSRDGRNSPLH
>TRBV7-2
ASSLDRRTGELF
>TRBV12-5
ASGRGLATGDEQF
>TRBV24-1
ATSDPGTGNTGELF
>TRBV27
ASSAGDNEQF
>TRBV18
ASTRQGDGTGELF
>TRBV2
ASRGTGTGPQH
>TRBV13
ASSLQGAYNEQF
>TRBV4-2
ASSQGRDYYEQF